The sequence of this T cell receptor (beta chain) was determined in a study of blood T cell repertoires in COVID-19. Study-wide background: Specimens from acute and convalescent COVID-19 originated in the United States, Italy and Spain.

TCRdb's copy holds only in-frame clones and misses some; the assay was immunoSEQ multiplex PCR. Counted here are about 84,000 clones, 65% to 85% occurring once; the ten biggest clones make up about 42%. Germline V CDR1 and CDR2: MGHDK, SYGVNS. The V gene end was trimmed by 6 bases and the J gene end by 7 bases; junction bases not matched to a gene: 9. The CDR3 is 14 amino acids. The clonotype was recovered from a man older than 75 with active or convalescent COVID-19. V and J are TRBV25-1 and TRBJ2-1, with 7 bases lining up with TRBD2. Sequenced: peripheral blood. The CDR3 reads CASSPRASGNEQFF. In nucleotides, the CDR3 is TGTGCCAGCAGCCCAAGGGCTAGCGGAAATGAGCAGTTCTTC. The full variable domain, its missing parts supplied by reference TRBV25-1 and TRBJ2-1, is EADIYQTPRYLVIGTGKKITLECSQTMGHDKMYWYQQDPGMELHLIHYSYGVNSTEKGDLSSESTVSRIRTEHFPLTLESARPSHTSQYLCASSPRASGNEQFFGPGTRLTVL.